This T cell receptor (beta chain) was sequenced in a study of blood T cell repertoires in COVID-19. Looking at the study overall: Acute-phase and convalescent COVID-19 samples originated in the United States, Italy and Spain. Sample material is recorded as cDNA or gDNA derived from T cells, B-cell-depleted T cells, or PBMCs.

The length of the CDR3 is 14 residues. Per germline, CDR1 MNHEY and CDR2 SMNVEV (reference sequence). V shed 0 bases and J shed 6 bases, with 9 bases lying between them. Followed over time, Seattle patients had been enrolled while infection was active. As processed by the authors: Estimation of nucleated cell counts relied on the amplification of reference gene primers. Using immunoSEQ multiplex PCR, the repertoire was profiled, and TCRdb retains in-frame clones only, with some absent. V and J calls and clone size are as listed in that table; D and trimming were resolved from the DNA. In the table there are roughly 250,000 clones, 86% of which are singletons.

The sample comprised peripheral blood. V is TRBV27 and J is TRBJ2-1, with D tentatively TRBD1 (5 bases). This TCR was sampled from a woman aged 25-40 years with COVID-19, enrolled during active disease. The CDR3 DNA reads as TGTGCCAGCAGTTTATCGCGACAGATCAATGAGCAGTTCTTC. It codes for CASSLSRQINEQFF.